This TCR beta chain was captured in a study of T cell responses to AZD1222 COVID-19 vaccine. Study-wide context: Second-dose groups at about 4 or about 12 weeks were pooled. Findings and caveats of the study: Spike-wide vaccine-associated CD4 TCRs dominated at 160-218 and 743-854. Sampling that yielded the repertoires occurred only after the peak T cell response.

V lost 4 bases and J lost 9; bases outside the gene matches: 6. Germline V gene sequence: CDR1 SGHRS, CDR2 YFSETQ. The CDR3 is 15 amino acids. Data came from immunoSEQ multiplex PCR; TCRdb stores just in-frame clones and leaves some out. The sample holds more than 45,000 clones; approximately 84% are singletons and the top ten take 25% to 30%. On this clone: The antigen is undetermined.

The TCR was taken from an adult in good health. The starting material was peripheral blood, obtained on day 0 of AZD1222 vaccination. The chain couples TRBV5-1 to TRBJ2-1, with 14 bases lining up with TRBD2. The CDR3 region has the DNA TGCGCCAGCAGCCTGGGACTAGCGGGAGTTCCTGAGCAGTTCTTC. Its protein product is CASSLGLAGVPEQFF.